A single T cell receptor (beta chain) is shown here with its context. This clone was recorded at least ten times. Its target antigen remains unknown. Per-base quality was not reported, and no clone a single base away is much larger than it. CDR1 and CDR2 are read off the germline V gene (reference sequence) as GTSNPN and SVGIG. Trimming removed 3 bases from V and 0 bases from J; the gene matches leave 6 bases unexplained. Its CDR3 holds 17 amino acids, cysteine through phenylalanine. The kept DNA is CDR3 alone, 51 bases in frame from the first base. One collaborating source in Seattle enrolled patients while the patients were actively infected and followed the patients over time throughout the course of disease. Whole blood was collected in K2EDTA tubes by collaborating institutions according to the institutions' own protocols. For TCRbeta analysis, collaborators shipped samples as frozen whole blood, isolated PBMCs, or DNA extracted from either of those sample types.

TCRbeta CDR3 regions were amplified from genomic DNA using the immunoSEQ Assay, a bias-controlled multiplex PCR. The source study handled its data this way. Within the assay, amplification of reference gene primers was used to estimate how many nucleated cells each sample contained. To quantify the absolute abundance of each unique TCRbeta CDR3 rearrangement, sequence reads were collapsed and filtered. Productive Simpson clonality was computed per sample as the square root of Simpson's diversity index over productive rearrangements. Here the immuneACCESS table is served through TCRdb, limited to in-frame sequences with V and J called. Missing clones are a known gap in these copies; in checked studies unresolved V genes cover under half, and the rest lacks a known reason. V, J and clone size were drawn from that table, and D and trimming were deduced from the DNA. In all, the sample holds about 100,000 clones, and around 90% of those were seen once. 5.2% of the sample is in the top ten clones.

This entry belongs to a study of blood T cell repertoires in COVID-19 (dated by TCRdb to the early 2020s). Regarding the study in general: The collaborator samples originated in the United States, Italy and Spain and spanned the acute and convalescent phases of COVID-19. The material from the prospective study consisted of cDNA or gDNA derived from T cells, B-cell-depleted T cells, or PBMCs. Subjects who had been exposed to COVID-19, were actively infected with it, or had recovered from it provided the deeply sampled blood TCRbeta repertoires that made up the dataset. A freely available public database, intended as a resource for researchers studying the immune response to SARS-CoV-2, is where the repertoires were released. The samples were drawn from the first 160 participants of the ongoing ImmuneRACE study and from 950 to 1,500 subjects provided by 6 global collaborators. A de-identified subject ID, COVID-19 status, age in years and sex were almost always included in the sample metadata. Where HLA class I and class II types were available, the types were taken from metadata supplied by the sample provider, not from assay-based typing. Study-wide conclusions, independent of this receptor: Clinical and demographic metadata were provided uncurated, with the amount varying by source and participant.

The receptor chain draws on TRBV30 and TRBJ1-6; 9 middle bases align to TRBD1. The TCR was taken from a woman between 50 and 59 years old with COVID-19, enrolled during active disease. Specimen: peripheral blood. The sequenced DNA: TGTGCCTGGAGAGGGACAGGGCAAAGCTCCTATAATTCACCCCTCCACTTT. Its protein reads: CAWRGTGQSSYNSPLHF.